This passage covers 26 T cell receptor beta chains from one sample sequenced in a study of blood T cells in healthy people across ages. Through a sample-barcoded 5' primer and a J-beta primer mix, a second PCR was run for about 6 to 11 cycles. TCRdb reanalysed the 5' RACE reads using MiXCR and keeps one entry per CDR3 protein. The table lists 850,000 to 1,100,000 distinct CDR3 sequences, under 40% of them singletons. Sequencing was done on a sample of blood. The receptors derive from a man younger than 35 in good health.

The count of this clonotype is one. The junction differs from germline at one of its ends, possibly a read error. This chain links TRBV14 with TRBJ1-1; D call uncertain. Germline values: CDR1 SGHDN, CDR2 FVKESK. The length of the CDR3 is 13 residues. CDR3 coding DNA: TGTGCCAGCAGCCAAGGCCGCCACACTGGAGCTTTCTTT. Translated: CASSQGRHTGAFF.

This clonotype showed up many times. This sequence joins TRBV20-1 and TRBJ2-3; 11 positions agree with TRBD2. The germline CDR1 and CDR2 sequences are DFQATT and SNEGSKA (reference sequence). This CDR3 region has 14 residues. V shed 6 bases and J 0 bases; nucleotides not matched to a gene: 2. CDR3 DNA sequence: TGCAGTGCCCGACTAGCGGGGAGCACAGATACGCAGTATTTT. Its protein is CSARLAGSTDTQYF.

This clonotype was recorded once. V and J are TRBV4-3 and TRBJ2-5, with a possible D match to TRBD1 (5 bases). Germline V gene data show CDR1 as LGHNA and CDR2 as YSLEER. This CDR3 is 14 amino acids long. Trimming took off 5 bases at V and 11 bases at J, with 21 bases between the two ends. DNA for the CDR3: TGCGCCAGCAGCGAAGCCTGGACATCCAATGAGCAGTACTTC. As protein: CASSEAWTSNEQYF.

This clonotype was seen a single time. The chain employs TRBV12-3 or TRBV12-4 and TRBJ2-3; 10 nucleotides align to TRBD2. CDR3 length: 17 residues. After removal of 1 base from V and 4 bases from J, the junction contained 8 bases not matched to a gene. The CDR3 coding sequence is TGTGCCAGCAGTTTAGGGAGTACTAGCGGGGTAGCAGATACGCAGTATTTT. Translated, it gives CASSLGSTSGVADTQYF.

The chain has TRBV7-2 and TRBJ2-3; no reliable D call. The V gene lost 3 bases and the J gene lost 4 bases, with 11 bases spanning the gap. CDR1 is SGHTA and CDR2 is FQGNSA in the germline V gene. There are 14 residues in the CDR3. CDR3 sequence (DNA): TGTGCCAGCAGCTTCTTCCCAAACCCAGATACGCAGTATTTT. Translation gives CASSFFPNPDTQYF.

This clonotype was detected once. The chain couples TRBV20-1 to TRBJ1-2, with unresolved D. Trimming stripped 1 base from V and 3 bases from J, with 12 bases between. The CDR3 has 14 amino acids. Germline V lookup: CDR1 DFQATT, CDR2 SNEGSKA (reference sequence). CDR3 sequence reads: CSARAKGLHYGYTF. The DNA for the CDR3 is TGCAGTGCTAGAGCGAAAGGACTCCACTATGGCTACACCTTC.

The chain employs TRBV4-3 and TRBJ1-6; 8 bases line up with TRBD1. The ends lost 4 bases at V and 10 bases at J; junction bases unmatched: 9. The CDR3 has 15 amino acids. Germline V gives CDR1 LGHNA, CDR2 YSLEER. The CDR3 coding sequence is TGCGCCAGCAGCCCCGGACAGGGAGAAGGCTCACCCCTCCACTTT. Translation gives CASSPGQGEGSPLHF.

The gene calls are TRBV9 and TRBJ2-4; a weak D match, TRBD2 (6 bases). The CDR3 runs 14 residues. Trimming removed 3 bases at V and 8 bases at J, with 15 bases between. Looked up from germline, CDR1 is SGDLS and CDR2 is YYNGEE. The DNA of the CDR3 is TGTGCCAGCAGCGACCGAACTAGGGAGGACATTCAGTACTTC. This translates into CASSDRTREDIQYF.

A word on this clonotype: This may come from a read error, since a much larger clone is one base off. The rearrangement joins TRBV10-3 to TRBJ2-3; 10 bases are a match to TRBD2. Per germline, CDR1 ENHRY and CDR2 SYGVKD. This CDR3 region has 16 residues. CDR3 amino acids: CATSPSGGPSTDTQYF. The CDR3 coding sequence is TGTGCCACCAGTCCTAGCGGGGGTCCTAGCACAGATACGCAGTATTTT.

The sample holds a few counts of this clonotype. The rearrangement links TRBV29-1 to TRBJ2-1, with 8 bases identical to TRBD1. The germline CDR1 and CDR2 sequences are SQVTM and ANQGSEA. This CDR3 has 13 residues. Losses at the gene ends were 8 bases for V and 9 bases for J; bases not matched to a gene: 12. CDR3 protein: CSHAGTGTSEQFF. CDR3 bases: TGCAGCCATGCCGGGACAGGCACGAGTGAGCAGTTCTTC.

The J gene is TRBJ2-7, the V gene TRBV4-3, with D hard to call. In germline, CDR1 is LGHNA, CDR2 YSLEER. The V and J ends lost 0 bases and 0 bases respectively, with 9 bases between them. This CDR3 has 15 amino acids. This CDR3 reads CASSQDPQSSYEQYF. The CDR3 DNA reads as TGCGCCAGCAGCCAAGATCCTCAGAGCTCCTACGAGCAGTACTTC.

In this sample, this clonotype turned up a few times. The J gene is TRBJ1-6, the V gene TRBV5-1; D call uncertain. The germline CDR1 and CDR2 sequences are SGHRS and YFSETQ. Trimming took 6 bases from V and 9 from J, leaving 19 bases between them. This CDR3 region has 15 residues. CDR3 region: CASTLSGSPSSPLHF. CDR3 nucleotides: TGCGCCAGCACCCTTAGTGGAAGCCCTAGTTCACCCCTCCACTTT.

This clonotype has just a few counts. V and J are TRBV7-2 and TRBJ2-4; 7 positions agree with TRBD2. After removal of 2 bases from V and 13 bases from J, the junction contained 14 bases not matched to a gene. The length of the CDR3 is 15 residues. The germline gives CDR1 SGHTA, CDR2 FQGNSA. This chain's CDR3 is CASSLSRGVPREQYF. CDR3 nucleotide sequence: TGTGCCAGCAGCTTAAGTCGGGGGGTCCCTCGAGAGCAGTACTTC.

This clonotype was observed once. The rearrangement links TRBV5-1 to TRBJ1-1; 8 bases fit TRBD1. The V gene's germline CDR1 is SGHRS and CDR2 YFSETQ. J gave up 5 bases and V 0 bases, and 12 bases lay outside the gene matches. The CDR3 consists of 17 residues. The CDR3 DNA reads TGCGCCAGCAGCTTGGGCGGCGACGGACAGGGATATACTGAAGCTTTCTTT. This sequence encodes CASSLGGDGQGYTEAFF.

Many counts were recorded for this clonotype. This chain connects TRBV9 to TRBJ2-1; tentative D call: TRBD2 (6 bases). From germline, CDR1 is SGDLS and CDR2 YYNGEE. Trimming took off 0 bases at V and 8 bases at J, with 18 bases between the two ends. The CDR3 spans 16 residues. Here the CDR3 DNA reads TGTGCCAGCAGCGTAGAAGGAGGGAGTAGTTTTGATGAGCAGTTCTTC. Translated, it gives CASSVEGGSSFDEQFF.

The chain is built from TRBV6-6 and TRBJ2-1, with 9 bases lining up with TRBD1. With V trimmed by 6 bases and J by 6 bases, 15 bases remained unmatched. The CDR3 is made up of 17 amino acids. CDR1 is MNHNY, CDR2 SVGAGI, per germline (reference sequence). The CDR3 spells CASRPGQGRSLANEQFF. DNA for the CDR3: TGTGCCAGCAGACCTGGACAGGGGAGAAGCTTAGCCAATGAGCAGTTCTTC.

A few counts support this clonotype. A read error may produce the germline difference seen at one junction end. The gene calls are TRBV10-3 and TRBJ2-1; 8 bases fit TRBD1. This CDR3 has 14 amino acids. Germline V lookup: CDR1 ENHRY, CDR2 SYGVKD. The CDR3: CAINELGTGLEQFF. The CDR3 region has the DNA TGTGCCATCAATGAGCTCGGGACAGGTCTTGAGCAGTTCTTC.

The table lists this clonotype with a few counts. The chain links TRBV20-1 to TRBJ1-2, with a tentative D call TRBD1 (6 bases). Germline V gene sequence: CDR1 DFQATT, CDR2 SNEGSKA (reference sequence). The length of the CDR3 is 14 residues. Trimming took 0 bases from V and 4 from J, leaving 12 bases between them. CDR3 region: CSARDLGAGYGYTF. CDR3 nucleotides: TGCAGTGCTAGAGATCTGGGGGCTGGCTATGGCTACACCTTC.

This CDR3 is CASSPPPDLRDYGYTF. In nucleotides, the CDR3 is TGTGCCAGCTCACCACCGCCTGACCTACGGGACTATGGCTACACCTTC. The chain couples TRBV18 to TRBJ1-2; D is undetermined. The CDR3 has 16 amino acids. Germline-derived CDR1 and CDR2 are KGHSH and LQKENI. Trimming removed 0 bases from V and 3 bases from J, with 14 bases in between.

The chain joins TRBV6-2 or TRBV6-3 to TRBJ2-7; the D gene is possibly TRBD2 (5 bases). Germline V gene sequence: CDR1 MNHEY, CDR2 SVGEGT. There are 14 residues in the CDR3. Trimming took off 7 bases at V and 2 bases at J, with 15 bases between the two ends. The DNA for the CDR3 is TGTGCCAGCATGAGCACGGGGATTCCCTACGAGCAGTACTTC. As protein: CASMSTGIPYEQYF.

In DNA form, the CDR3 reads TGTGCCAGCAGCCCAGGGGGTGGACAGGGCACAGATACGCAGTATTTT. As protein: CASSPGGGQGTDTQYF. The rearrangement links TRBV11-2 to TRBJ2-3, with 7 bases matching TRBD1. The CDR3 loop spans 16 amino acids. CDR1 and CDR2 (germline): SGHAT, FQNNGV. V lost 5 bases and J lost 1; bases outside the gene matches: 9. Full variable domain (rest looked up from reference TRBV11-2 and TRBJ2-3): EAGVAQSPRYKIIEKRQSVAFWCNPISGHATLYWYQQILGQGPKLLIQFQNNGVVDDSQLPKDRFSAERLKGVDSTLKIQPAKLEDSAVYLCASSPGGGQGTDTQYFGPGTRLTVL.

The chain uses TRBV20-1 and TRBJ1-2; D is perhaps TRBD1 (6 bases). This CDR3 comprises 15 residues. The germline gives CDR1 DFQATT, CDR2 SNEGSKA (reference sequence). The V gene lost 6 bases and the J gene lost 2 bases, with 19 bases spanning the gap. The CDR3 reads CSAKTPDQGNYGYTF. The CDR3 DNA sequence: TGCAGTGCCAAAACTCCTGATCAGGGGAACTATGGCTACACCTTC.

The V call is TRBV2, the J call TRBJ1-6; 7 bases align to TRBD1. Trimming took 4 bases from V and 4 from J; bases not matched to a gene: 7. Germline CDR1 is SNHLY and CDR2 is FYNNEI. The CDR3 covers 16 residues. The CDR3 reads CASSADRAPYNSPLHF. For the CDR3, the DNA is TGTGCCAGCAGTGCAGACAGGGCCCCTTATAATTCACCCCTCCACTTT.

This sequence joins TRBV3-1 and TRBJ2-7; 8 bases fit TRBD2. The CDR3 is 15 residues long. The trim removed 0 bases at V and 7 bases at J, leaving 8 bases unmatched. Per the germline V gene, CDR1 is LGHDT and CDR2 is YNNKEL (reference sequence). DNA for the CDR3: TGTGCCAGCAGCCAAGATGCGGGGGGCCTCTTAGAGCAGTACTTC. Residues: CASSQDAGGLLEQYF.

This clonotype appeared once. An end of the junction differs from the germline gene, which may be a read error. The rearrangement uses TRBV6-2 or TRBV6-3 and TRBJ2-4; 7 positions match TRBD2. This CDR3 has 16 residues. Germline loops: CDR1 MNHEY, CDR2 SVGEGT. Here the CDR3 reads CAGSYGRGIAKNIQYF. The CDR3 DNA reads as TGTGCCGGCAGTTATGGGAGGGGCATAGCCAAAAACATTCAGTACTTC.

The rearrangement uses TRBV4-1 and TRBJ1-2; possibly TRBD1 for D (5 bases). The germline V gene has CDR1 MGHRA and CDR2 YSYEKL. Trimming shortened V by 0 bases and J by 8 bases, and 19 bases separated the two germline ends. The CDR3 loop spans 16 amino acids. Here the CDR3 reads CASSQDRSGAGWGYTF. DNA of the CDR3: TGCGCCAGCAGCCAAGATCGGTCCGGGGCGGGTTGGGGCTACACCTTC.